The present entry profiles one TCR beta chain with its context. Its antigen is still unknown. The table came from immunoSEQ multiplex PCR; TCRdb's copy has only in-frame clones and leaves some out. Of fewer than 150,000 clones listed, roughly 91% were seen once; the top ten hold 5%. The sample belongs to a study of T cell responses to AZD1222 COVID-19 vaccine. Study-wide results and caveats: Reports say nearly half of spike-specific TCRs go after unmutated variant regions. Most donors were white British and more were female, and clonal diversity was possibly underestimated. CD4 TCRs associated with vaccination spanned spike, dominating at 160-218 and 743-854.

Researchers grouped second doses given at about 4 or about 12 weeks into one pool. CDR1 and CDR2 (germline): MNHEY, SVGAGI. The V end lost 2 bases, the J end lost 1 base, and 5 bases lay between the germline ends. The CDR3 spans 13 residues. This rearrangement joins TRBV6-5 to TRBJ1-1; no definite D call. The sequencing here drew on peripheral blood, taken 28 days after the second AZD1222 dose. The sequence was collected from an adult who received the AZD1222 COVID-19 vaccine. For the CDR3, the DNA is TGTGCCAGCAGTTACGCAGGGAACACTGAAGCTTTCTTT. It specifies CASSYAGNTEAFF.